These 5 T cell receptor beta chains share one sample of origin, sequenced in a study of blood T cells in healthy people across ages. Through a sample-barcoded 5' primer and a J-beta primer mix, a second PCR was run for 7 to 11 cycles. Using its own MiXCR run on the 5' RACE reads, TCRdb lists one record per CDR3 protein. The table has about 1.4 million distinct CDR3 sequences, approximately 59% seen once; the top ten hold 6.5% to 8.5%. The specimen was blood. These receptors were collected from a man aged 18 to 30 in good health.

The chain uses TRBV20-1 and TRBJ2-1, with 7 bases lining up with TRBD2. Looked up from germline, CDR1 is DFQATT and CDR2 is SNEGSKA (reference sequence). Unmatched junction bases numbered 4, after V lost 3 bases and J lost 5 bases. The CDR3 sequence is 13 residues long. The CDR3, as DNA: TGCAGTGCTAGCCCCGGGACTAACAATGAGCAGTTCTTC. Protein product: CSASPGTNNEQFF.

A few counts support this clonotype. This chain uses TRBV6-5 with TRBJ2-7, with 9 bases aligning to TRBD1. Germline V CDR1 and CDR2: MNHEY, SVGAGI. The CDR3 is 15 amino acids. Losses at the gene ends were 5 bases for V and 6 bases for J; bases not matched to a gene: 11. CDR3 loop: CASSPLRDRAAEQYF. CDR3 sequence (DNA): TGTGCCAGCAGTCCCCTTAGGGACAGGGCTGCCGAGCAGTACTTC.

This rearrangement joins TRBV20-1 to TRBJ1-4, with D uncertain. From germline, CDR1 is DFQATT and CDR2 SNEGSKA (reference sequence). With 6 bases removed from V and 3 bases from J, the gap between germline ends came to 11 bases. CDR3 size: 13 residues. CDR3 sequence: CSAIGLANEKLFF. The CDR3 DNA reads TGCAGTGCCATAGGGCTAGCTAATGAAAAACTGTTTTTT.

V gene TRBV29-1 combines with J gene TRBJ2-5; 7 nucleotides agree with TRBD2. From germline, CDR1 is SQVTM and CDR2 ANQGSEA. The trim removed 5 bases at V and 11 bases at J, leaving 17 bases unmatched. CDR3 size: 14 residues. The CDR3 loop reads CSVPWSGATNEQYF. DNA for the CDR3: TGCAGCGTTCCTTGGAGCGGGGCCACCAATGAGCAGTACTTC.

The genes are TRBV20-1 and TRBJ1-2; D remains unclear. CDR1 and CDR2 from the germline V gene are DFQATT and SNEGSKA (reference sequence). Trimming removed 0 bases from V and 4 bases from J, with 12 bases in between. The CDR3 runs to 14 residues. This CDR3 reads CSAREWGVGYGYTF. Written as DNA, the CDR3 is TGCAGTGCTAGAGAGTGGGGAGTGGGCTATGGCTACACCTTC.